These T cell receptor beta chains were read from a single sample in a study of beta chain features in type 1 diabetes. Sequenced by immunoSEQ multiplex PCR; TCRdb stores in-frame clones only, minus some. In the table there are a few hundred thousand clones, more than 9% of which are singletons. The specimen was naive CD4+ T cells from blood. The receptors come from a young woman in good health. Each CDR3 is given with its conserved first and last residue. Fields, in order: D gene, V gene, clone size, J gene, CDR3 DNA, CDR3 protein. A D gene is named only where the DNA matches it firmly. Not all rows give a size; the values are once, few, many and, for expanded clones, a class.

NA	TRBV2	NA	TRBJ1-5	TGTGCCAGCAGTGGGGAGCGTAATCAGCCCCAGCATTTT	CASSGERNQPQHF
NA	TRBV5-4	NA	TRBJ2-1	TGTGCCAGTGCCAAGGGGGGGGACAATGAGCAGTTCTTC	CASAKGGDNEQFF
TRBD2	TRBV11-2	few	TRBJ2-3	TGTGCCAGCACCAGTCTCGGGGGGGAGGGCCAGGATACGCAGTATTTT	CASTSLGGEGQDTQYF
NA	TRBV6-1	NA	TRBJ2-1	TGTGCCAGCAGTGAAGTGAGGTCCTATCAGTTCTTC	CASSEVRSYQFF
NA	TRBV18	once	TRBJ2-3	TGTGCCAGCTCACCACAAGGGGTGGGAGATACGCAGTATTTT	CASSPQGVGDTQYF
NA	TRBV7-8	few	TRBJ2-5	TGTGCCAGCAGCTTAGGCCCAGGGGACCAAGAGACCCAGTACTTC	CASSLGPGDQETQYF
TRBD1	TRBV30	NA	TRBJ2-3	TGTGCCTGGAGTGATGGACAGGGAATCACAGATACGCAGTATTTT	CAWSDGQGITDTQYF
NA	TRBV14	NA	TRBJ2-7	TGTGCCAGCAGCCAACCAGGGAGGGAGCAGTACTTC	CASSQPGREQYF
TRBD1	TRBV11-2	NA	TRBJ1-2	TGTGCCAGCAGCCACATACGGACAGGGTCTAACTATGGCTACACCTTC	CASSHIRTGSNYGYTF
NA	TRBV9	few	TRBJ1-1	TGTGCCAGCAGCGTAGGAGCCCAGAACACTGAAGCTTTCTTT	CASSVGAQNTEAFF
NA	TRBV9	few	TRBJ1-1	TGTGCCAGCAGCGTAGGGCAGATGAACACTGAAGCTTTCTTT	CASSVGQMNTEAFF
TRBD1	TRBV10-3	few	TRBJ2-7	TGTGCCGTCGCCCTAACCGGGACAGGGGACGAGCAGTACTTC	CAVALTGTGDEQYF
TRBD2	TRBV4-1	few	TRBJ2-4	TGCGCCAGCAGCCAAGATAGAGGAGCGGGGGGAGCGAACATTCAGTACTTC	CASSQDRGAGGANIQYF
TRBD1	TRBV5-4	NA	TRBJ2-2	TGTGCCAGCAGCGCACGGACAGGGAACACCGGGGAGCTGTTTTTT	CASSARTGNTGELFF
TRBD2	TRBV4-2	many	TRBJ2-5	TGTGCCAGCAGTGACGCGGGGGGATTAGAGACCCAGTACTTC	CASSDAGGLETQYF
NA	TRBV7-2	few	TRBJ1-4	TGTGCCAGCAGCCCCACCTTGTCCCCAAGGGGTGAAAAACTGTTTTTT	CASSPTLSPRGEKLFF
NA	TRBV6-1	few	TRBJ2-6	TGTGCCAGCAGTGGACGGAGTCCCTCTAGCTCTGGGGCCAACGTCCTGACTTTC	CASSGRSPSSSGANVLTF
NA	TRBV27	few	TRBJ2-7	TGTGCCAGCAGCCCCGCGGGACAGAAATTAGCTTGGGAGCAGTACTTC	CASSPAGQKLAWEQYF
NA	TRBV7-9	NA	TRBJ2-1	TGTGCCAGCAGCACTCAACCCTACAATGAGCAGTTCTTC	CASSTQPYNEQFF
NA	TRBV18	NA	TRBJ2-1	TGTGCCAGCTCACAAAGGGCCACTAGTTATGAGCAGTTCTTC	CASSQRATSYEQFF
TRBD2	TRBV4-1	NA	TRBJ2-5	TGCGCCAGCAGCCAAGAGGCTGTAGGACTAGACCCGAAAGAGACCCAGTACTTC	CASSQEAVGLDPKETQYF
TRBD1	TRBV4-1	few	TRBJ1-2	TGCGCCAGCAGGTCCGGGACAGGGGAGATGGGCTATGGCTACACCTTC	CASRSGTGEMGYGYTF
NA	TRBV5-5	NA	TRBJ2-2	TGTGCCAGCAGGTCCGGGACTGAGAACACCGGGGAGCTGTTTTTT	CASRSGTENTGELFF
NA	TRBV30	few	TRBJ2-3	TGTGCCTGGAGTGTTAGAGCGGCCACAGATACGCAGTATTTT	CAWSVRAATDTQYF
TRBD1	TRBV5-1	few	TRBJ1-1	TGCGCCAGCAGCTTGGGGGACAGGGAATACACTGAAGCTTTCTTT	CASSLGDREYTEAFF
TRBD1	TRBV6-5	NA	TRBJ2-3	TGTGCCAGCAGTAGACAGGGGGATGATACGCAGTATTTT	CASSRQGDDTQYF